One sample yielded the 30 T cell receptor beta chains listed below, sequenced in a study of blood T cell repertoires in COVID-19. Here immunoSEQ multiplex PCR was the method, and the copy in TCRdb shows in-frame clones only, minus some. The sample has fewer than 350,000 clones, around 86% seen once. The material sequenced was PBMCs or T cells enriched from blood (not recorded which). All receptors derive from a man between 60 and 75 years old who had recovered from COVID-19.

This chain joins TRBV28 and TRBJ1-1; D is undetermined. V lost 6 bases and J 2 bases, leaving 16 bases between the germline ends. This CDR3 is built from 15 residues. Germline loops: CDR1 MDHEN, CDR2 SYDVKM. The CDR3 loop is CASSPDGEGNTEAFF. CDR3 nucleotides: TGTGCCAGCAGCCCGGATGGAGAAGGAAACACTGAAGCTTTCTTT.

This clone came up once. The V and J genes are TRBV5-1 and TRBJ2-3; 7 nucleotides agree with TRBD1. Germline V lookup: CDR1 SGHRS, CDR2 YFSETQ. The CDR3 has 14 amino acids. The trim removed 5 bases at V and 3 bases at J, leaving 6 bases unmatched. CDR3 residues: CASRPTGSTDTQYF. CDR3 DNA: TGCGCCAGCAGGCCGACAGGGTCGACAGATACGCAGTATTTT.

The chain employs TRBV7-3 and TRBJ2-5, with a possible D match to TRBD1 (6 bases). This CDR3 spans 13 amino acids. V lost 5 bases to trimming and J lost 1 base, with 8 bases between them. Germline CDR1 SGHTA, CDR2 FQGTGA. As DNA, the CDR3 is TGTGCCAGCAGCCAACAGGGCCAAGAGACCCAGTACTTC. This translates into CASSQQGQETQYF.

This clone was found a few times. This sequence joins TRBV7-2 and TRBJ1-5, with 8 positions matching TRBD1. CDR3 size: 16 residues. The germline gives CDR1 SGHTA, CDR2 FQGNSA. With 0 bases clipped from V and 6 bases from J, the junction kept 7 bases outside the gene matches. CDR3 in amino acids: CASSLAFGDRFQPQHF. For the CDR3, the DNA is TGTGCCAGCAGCTTAGCTTTCGGGGACAGGTTTCAGCCCCAGCATTTT.

The genes are TRBV21-1 and TRBJ1-3; the table assigns TRBD1, which was not confirmed against the DNA. TRBV21-1 is shown as a pseudogene. CDR3 length: 19 residues. The CDR3 reads CASSKYSGSSVETGNTIYF. CDR3 bases: TGTGCCAGCAGCAAATACAGTGGCAGCTCGGTTGAAACCGGAAACACCATATATTTT.

V and J are TRBV5-4 and TRBJ2-7, with TRBD2 matching 15 bases. This CDR3 has 15 residues. In germline, CDR1 is SGHNT, CDR2 YYREEE (reference sequence). Germline trimming cut 0 bases from V and 12 bases from J; bases unmatched to any gene: 7. CDR3: CASSLDRTSGRVLYF. The DNA for the CDR3 is TGTGCCAGCAGCTTGGATAGGACTAGCGGGAGGGTCTTGTACTTC.

The chain uses TRBV4-2 and TRBJ1-1, with 9 bases that match TRBD1. Germline V lookup: CDR1 LGHNA, CDR2 YNFKEQ. This CDR3 comprises 17 residues. The V gene end was trimmed by 0 bases and the J gene end by 1 base; junction bases not matched to a gene: 6. CDR3 DNA: TGTGCCAGCAGCCAAGATTCGGGACAGGGACCGAACACTGAAGCTTTCTTT. Its protein product is CASSQDSGQGPNTEAFF.

The rearrangement uses TRBV27 and TRBJ2-3; 7 nucleotides align to TRBD2. Germline trimming cut 4 bases from V and 2 bases from J; bases unmatched to any gene: 21. Looked up from germline, CDR1 is MNHEY and CDR2 is SMNVEV (reference sequence). The CDR3 runs 20 residues. The CDR3 DNA reads TGTGCCAGCAGTTCGGGGGGACTCCGTGGAACTCGGGCCTTCACAGATACGCAGTATTTT. Translated: CASSSGGLRGTRAFTDTQYF.

The chain has TRBV4-3 and TRBJ2-7, with TRBD1 as a possible D gene (5 bases). Germline assignment: CDR1 LGHNA and CDR2 YSLEER. Deletions cut 4 bases from V and 2 bases from J, with 12 bases between. CDR3 length: 14 amino acids. CDR3 sequence reads: CASSRSPGTYEQYF. In nucleotides, the CDR3 is TGCGCCAGCAGCCGAAGCCCAGGGACCTACGAGCAGTACTTC.

The chain recombines TRBV4-3 with TRBJ2-3; TRBD2 is a possible D gene (5 bases). Germline V gene data show CDR1 as LGHNA and CDR2 as YSLEER. V was shortened by 4 bases and J by 6 bases, with 11 bases between the two germline ends. This CDR3 is 13 amino acids long. CDR3 DNA: TGCGCCAGCAGCCGTACCTGGAGGGATACGCAGTATTTT. This encodes CASSRTWRDTQYF.

CDR3 bases: TGCGCCAGCAGCTTGCGAGGGCGCCGGGAGACCCAGTACTTC. As protein: CASSLRGRRETQYF. The rearrangement links TRBV5-1 to TRBJ2-5; maybe TRBD2 (5 bases). The CDR3 runs to 14 residues. V lost 1 base to trimming and J lost 5 bases, with 12 bases between them. The V gene's germline CDR1 is SGHRS and CDR2 YFSETQ.

CDR3 in amino acids: CSVGAPGGEETQYF. In DNA form, the CDR3 reads TGCAGCGTTGGGGCCCCAGGGGGCGAAGAGACCCAGTACTTC. The chain links TRBV29-1 to TRBJ2-5; TRBD1 aligns across 8 bases. CDR3 length: 14 amino acids. Germline CDR1 SQVTM, CDR2 ANQGSEA. The junction had 7 bases not matched to a gene; V was cut back by 4 bases and J by 3 bases.

This clone was observed a few times. V is TRBV19 and J is TRBJ1-2; weak D call: TRBD1 (6 bases). The V gene's germline CDR1 is LNHDA and CDR2 SQIVND (reference sequence). The length of the CDR3 is 12 residues. V lost 7 bases to trimming and J lost 4 bases, with 10 bases between them. The CDR3 DNA follows: TGTGCCAGTATCGGACAGCGCTATGGCTACACCTTC. It encodes CASIGQRYGYTF.

V is TRBV6-2 or TRBV6-3 and J is TRBJ2-7; 15 bases align to TRBD2. Germline assignment: CDR1 MNHEY and CDR2 SVGEGT. The junction had 9 bases not matched to a gene; V was cut back by 4 bases and J by 5 bases. The CDR3 loop spans 17 amino acids. For the CDR3, the DNA is TGTGCCAGCAGTTCAAGAGGACTAGCGGGAGGGCCGGACGAGCAGTACTTC. As protein: CASSSRGLAGGPDEQYF.

This chain uses TRBV27 with TRBJ2-5, with 7 bases that match TRBD1. In germline, CDR1 is MNHEY, CDR2 SMNVEV (reference sequence). The CDR3 contains 14 residues. V gave up 6 bases and J gave up 2 bases; unmatched junction bases: 6. The CDR3 spells CASRRGTVQETQYF. The CDR3 DNA sequence: TGTGCCAGCAGGCGAGGGACAGTACAAGAGACCCAGTACTTC.

V and J are TRBV6-5 and TRBJ1-5; no firm D call. The V end lost 0 bases, the J end lost 6 bases, and 9 bases lay between the germline ends. The CDR3 length is 14 residues. The germline gives CDR1 MNHEY, CDR2 SVGAGI. CDR3 protein: CASSYSGGFQPQHF. DNA of the CDR3: TGTGCCAGCAGTTACTCGGGAGGGTTTCAGCCCCAGCATTTT.

The V call is TRBV11-2, the J call TRBJ2-3; 13 bases align to TRBD2. Germline lookup yields CDR1 SGHAT and CDR2 FQNNGV. The CDR3 has 17 residues. J was trimmed by 1 base and V by 6 bases; bases with no gene match: 7. The CDR3 bases are TGTGCCAGCAGTTTGGGACTAGCGGGGTGGGGCACAGATACGCAGTATTTT. The encoded protein is CASSLGLAGWGTDTQYF.

The V gene is TRBV18, the J gene TRBJ1-5; no firm D call. V was clipped by 3 bases and J by 9 bases, with 12 bases between them. The CDR3 consists of 13 residues. Germline lookup yields CDR1 KGHSH and CDR2 LQKENI. The CDR3 region is CASSPGPGGPQHF. DNA for the CDR3: TGTGCCAGCTCACCCGGCCCGGGTGGGCCCCAGCATTTT.

This chain links TRBV2 with TRBJ2-1, with TRBD2 identical over 7 bases. Germline CDR1 SNHLY, CDR2 FYNNEI. J lost 1 base, V lost 6 bases, and 6 bases had no gene match. The CDR3 covers 15 residues. CDR3 bases: TGTGCCAGCAGACCGCGGGAGAAATCCTACAATGAGCAGTTCTTC. Translation: CASRPREKSYNEQFF.

This clone occurred once. The rearrangement uses TRBV5-1 and TRBJ2-3; 11 nucleotides line up with TRBD2. The CDR3 is 17 residues long. CDR1 is SGHRS, CDR2 YFSETQ, per germline. V was clipped by 1 base and J by 0 bases; unmatched bases: 4. The CDR3 nucleotides read TGCGCCAGCAGCTTGCCAGGGACTAGCGGTAGCACAGATACGCAGTATTTT. Translating gives CASSLPGTSGSTDTQYF.

This chain uses TRBV7-9 with TRBJ2-1; the match to TRBD2 covers 14 bases. V lost 5 bases to trimming and J lost 7 bases; unmatched junction nucleotides: 10. This CDR3 region has 17 residues. Germline-derived CDR1 and CDR2 are SEHNR and FQNEAQ (reference sequence). CDR3 in DNA: TGTGCCAGCAGCACTCCGACTAGCGGGAGGGCGGGGAATGAGCAGTTCTTC. It specifies CASSTPTSGRAGNEQFF.

The rearrangement joins TRBV2 to TRBJ1-2; weak D call: TRBD1 (5 bases). Germline V CDR1 and CDR2: SNHLY, FYNNEI. The V gene lost 6 bases and the J gene lost 5 bases, with 10 bases spanning the gap. The CDR3 loop spans 12 amino acids. In DNA, the CDR3 is TGTGCCAGCAGGGACCCAGGGTATGGCTACACCTTC. It specifies CASRDPGYGYTF.

This clone is a singleton in its sample. The chain has TRBV27 and TRBJ1-2, with a weak D call TRBD1 (5 bases). This CDR3 comprises 15 residues. The V gene lost 1 base and the J gene lost 1 base, with 10 bases spanning the gap. CDR1 and CDR2 from the germline V gene are MNHEY and SMNVEV (reference sequence). The CDR3 region is CASSLYGRDNYGYTF. The CDR3 DNA reads TGTGCCAGCAGTTTATATGGCAGGGATAACTATGGCTACACCTTC.

The chain recombines TRBV28 with TRBJ2-2, with 9 bases matching TRBD2. The V and J ends lost 3 bases and 4 bases, in that order; junction bases with no gene match: 3. Germline V gives CDR1 MDHEN, CDR2 SYDVKM. CDR3 length: 15 residues. In DNA, the CDR3 is TGTGCCAGCAGTTTCACTAGCGGGTTCACCGGGGAGCTGTTTTTT. Its protein is CASSFTSGFTGELFF.

The V and J genes are TRBV5-6 and TRBJ2-7; tentatively, D is TRBD1 (5 bases). V was pared by 4 bases and J by 7 bases, with 9 bases between. Germline V gives CDR1 SGHDT, CDR2 YYEEEE. The CDR3 has 11 residues. CDR3 sequence (DNA): TGTGCCAGCAGCCGACAGAGGGAGCAGTACTTC. Residues: CASSRQREQYF.

The gene calls are TRBV28 and TRBJ2-7, with TRBD2 matching over 10 bases. The CDR3 runs 16 residues. The V gene end was trimmed by 5 bases and the J gene end by 6 bases; junction bases not matched to a gene: 13. Germline V CDR1 and CDR2: MDHEN, SYDVKM. CDR3 protein: CASSPRTSGGRGEQYF. The CDR3 bases are TGTGCCAGCAGTCCTCGGACTAGCGGAGGGAGGGGCGAGCAGTACTTC.

This chain links TRBV11-2 with TRBJ1-1, with D tentatively TRBD1 (5 bases). Deletions cut 6 bases from V and 5 bases from J, with 13 bases between. Germline-derived CDR1 and CDR2 are SGHAT and FQNNGV. CDR3 length equals 13 residues. The CDR3 nucleotides read TGTGCCAGCAGGGATTACGGGGGGACTGAAGCTTTCTTT. As protein: CASRDYGGTEAFF.

The chain uses TRBV19 and TRBJ2-2, with D perhaps matching TRBD1 (5 bases). V was cut by 10 bases and J by 1 base, with 13 bases left in between. Germline lookup yields CDR1 LNHDA and CDR2 SQIVND (reference sequence). The CDR3 is 14 residues long. CDR3 region: CATRLGENTGELFF. In nucleotides, the CDR3 is TGTGCCACTCGGCTAGGGGAGAACACCGGGGAGCTGTTTTTT.

V and J are TRBV6-2 or TRBV6-3 and TRBJ2-7; no definite D call. Per germline, CDR1 MNHEY and CDR2 SVGEGT. The CDR3 is 16 residues long. V lost 0 bases and J 0 bases, leaving 12 bases between the germline ends. The CDR3 bases are TGTGCCAGCAGTTACTCCACGATTCGGAGCTCCTACGAGCAGTACTTC. Protein sequence: CASSYSTIRSSYEQYF.

J is TRBJ2-5 and V is TRBV10-1, with D possibly TRBD2 on 5 matching bases. With 6 bases removed from V and 6 bases from J, the gap between germline ends came to 17 bases. CDR3 length equals 14 residues. The germline V gene has CDR1 WNHNN and CDR2 SYGVQD (reference sequence). CDR3 DNA: TGCGCCAGCAGCGCGATTAGCGTGAAGAAGACCCAGTACTTC. It is translated as CASSAISVKKTQYF.